The present T cell receptor beta chain was sequenced within a study of blood T cell repertoires in COVID-19. Profiled with immunoSEQ multiplex PCR; TCRdb holds only in-frame clones, not every one. The sample yields about 170,000 clones, 85% to 90% seen once. Trimming stripped 6 bases from V and 10 bases from J, with 19 bases between. This CDR3 region has 14 residues. CDR1 MDHEN and CDR2 SYDVKM come from the germline V gene. Input material: peripheral blood. The source of this sequence is a woman aged 60 to 75 with COVID-19, enrolled during active disease. The gene calls are TRBV28 and TRBJ2-1; TRBD1 is a possible D gene (6 bases). The CDR3 DNA follows: TGTGCCAGCAGCCCATCCCGGCCGCAGGGGGAGCAGTTCTTC. Amino acid sequence: CASSPSRPQGEQFF.